One and the same sample provided the 8 T cell receptor beta chains below, sequenced in a study of blood T cells in healthy people across ages. Through a sample-barcoded 5' primer and a J-beta primer mix, a second PCR was run for about 6 to 11 cycles. TCRdb reprocessed the 5' RACE reads with MiXCR, giving one entry per CDR3 protein. The data show 780,000 or so distinct CDR3 sequences, about 55% seen once. Sequenced material: blood. The source of these receptors is an elderly man in good health.

The chain links TRBV20-1 to TRBJ2-1, with 12 bases lining up with TRBD2. Germline V gives CDR1 DFQATT, CDR2 SNEGSKA (reference sequence). This CDR3 spans 16 amino acids. With 6 bases clipped from V and 9 bases from J, the junction kept 15 bases outside the gene matches. The CDR3, as DNA: TGCAGTGCGGGAGAGGGGCTAGCGGGAGGGGAGTCTGAGCAGTTCTTC. Translating it yields CSAGEGLAGGESEQFF.

The chain uses TRBV20-1 and TRBJ2-1, with TRBD2 as a possible D gene (6 bases). V was shortened by 3 bases and J by 6 bases, with 12 bases between the two germline ends. The germline CDR1 and CDR2 sequences are DFQATT and SNEGSKA (reference sequence). The CDR3 runs 13 residues. Here the CDR3 DNA reads TGCAGTGCTAGGACGGGAGTCGTCAATGAGCAGTTCTTC. Translated, it gives CSARTGVVNEQFF.

This chain links TRBV5-1 with TRBJ2-1; 9 nucleotides align to TRBD2. The better agreement between TRBJ2-7 and the DNA end casts doubt on the J call. The CDR3 covers 15 residues. Germline values: CDR1 SGHRS, CDR2 YFSETQ. CDR3 bases: TGCGCCAGCAGCTTGGAAGTAGCGGGAGTTGGTGAGCAGTACTTC. Protein: CASSLEVAGVGEQYF.

The chain is built from TRBV4-1 and TRBJ2-1, with D unresolved. Trimming took 1 base from V and 2 from J, leaving 18 bases between them. CDR1 and CDR2 (germline): MGHRA, YSYEKL. The CDR3 totals 18 residues. CDR3 sequence reads: CASSQVCAARSAYNEQFF. In DNA, the CDR3 is TGCGCCAGCAGCCAAGTCTGTGCGGCGAGGAGCGCCTACAATGAGCAGTTCTTC.

There are a few counts of this clonotype. J is TRBJ2-7 and V is TRBV7-2; 9 bases fit TRBD2. The junction had 8 bases not matched to a gene; V was cut back by 4 bases and J by 1 base. CDR3 length: 16 amino acids. The germline V gene encodes CDR1 SGHTA and CDR2 FQGNSA. CDR3 nucleotide sequence: TGTGCCAGCAGCTCATTAGCGGGAGTAGTGTCCTACGAGCAGTACTTC. Its protein is CASSSLAGVVSYEQYF. Full variable domain (rest looked up from reference TRBV7-2 and TRBJ2-7): GAGVSQSPSNKVTEKGKDVELRCDPISGHTALYWYRQSLGQGLEFLIYFQGNSAPDKSGLPSDRFSAERTGGSVSTLTIQRTQQEDSAVYLCASSSLAGVVSYEQYFGPGTRLTVT.

The chain carries TRBV5-1 and TRBJ2-7; D call uncertain. Deletions cut 2 bases from V and 5 bases from J, with 11 bases between. Germline lookup yields CDR1 SGHRS and CDR2 YFSETQ. The CDR3 extends over 13 amino acids. The CDR3 DNA is TGCGCCAGCAGCTTTTACCCATCCGACGAGCAGTACTTC. Its translation is CASSFYPSDEQYF.

This clonotype was detected a few times. The chain carries TRBV7-2 and TRBJ2-4; D is perhaps TRBD1 (6 bases). This CDR3 spans 15 amino acids. V was trimmed by 0 bases and J by 7 bases, leaving 13 bases between them. Germline lookup yields CDR1 SGHTA and CDR2 FQGNSA. CDR3 DNA sequence: TGTGCCAGCAGCTTAGCGTCGGACAGAGGCAACATTCAGTACTTC. It yields the protein CASSLASDRGNIQYF.

The chain couples TRBV11-2 to TRBJ2-7; tentative D call: TRBD2 (5 bases). CDR3 length: 16 amino acids. Trimming pared 3 bases from V and 1 base from J, leaving 16 bases between. The germline V gene encodes CDR1 SGHAT and CDR2 FQNNGV. The CDR3 coding sequence is TGTGCCAGCAGCTTGGGAAGGACTGTCTTATCCTACGAGCAGTACTTC. The encoded protein is CASSLGRTVLSYEQYF.